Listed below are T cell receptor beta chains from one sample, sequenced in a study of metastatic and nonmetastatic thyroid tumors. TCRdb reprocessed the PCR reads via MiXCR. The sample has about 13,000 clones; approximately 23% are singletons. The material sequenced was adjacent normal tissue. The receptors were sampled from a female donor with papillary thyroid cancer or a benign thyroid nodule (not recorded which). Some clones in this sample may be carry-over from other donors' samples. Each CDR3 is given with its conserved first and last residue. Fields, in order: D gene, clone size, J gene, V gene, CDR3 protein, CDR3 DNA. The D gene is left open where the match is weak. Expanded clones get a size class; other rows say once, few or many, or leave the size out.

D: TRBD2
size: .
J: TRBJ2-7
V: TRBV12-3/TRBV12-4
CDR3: CASSPPRASGSYEQYF
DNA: TGTGCCAGCAGTCCACCGAGAGCTAGCGGGAGTTACGAGCAGTACTTC

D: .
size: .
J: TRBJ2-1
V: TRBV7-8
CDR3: CASSLAGVSLEQFF
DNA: TGTGCCAGCAGCCTCGCCGGGGTGTCTCTCGAGCAGTTCTTC

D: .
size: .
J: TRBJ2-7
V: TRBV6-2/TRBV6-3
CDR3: CASKQTRSSYEQYF
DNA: TGTGCCAGCAAACAGACGAGAAGCTCCTACGAGCAGTACTTC

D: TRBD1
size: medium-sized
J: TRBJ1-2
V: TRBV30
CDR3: CAWSAGQGAEGYTF
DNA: TGTGCCTGGAGTGCAGGACAGGGAGCTGAGGGCTACACCTTC

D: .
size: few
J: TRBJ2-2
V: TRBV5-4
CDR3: CASSLGYQGMWTGELFF
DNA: TGTGCCAGCAGCTTGGGGTATCAGGGGATGTGGACCGGGGAGCTGTTTTTT

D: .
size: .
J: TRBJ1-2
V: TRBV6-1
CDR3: CASRPYGGYTF
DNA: TGTGCCAGCAGGCCTTACGGTGGCTACACCTTC

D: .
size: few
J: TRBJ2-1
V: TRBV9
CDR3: CASSVVHNEQFF
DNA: TGTGCCAGCAGCGTCGTCCACAATGAGCAGTTCTTC

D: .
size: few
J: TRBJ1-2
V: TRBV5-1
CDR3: CASSFQGLEGYTF
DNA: TGCGCCAGCAGCTTCCAGGGATTGGAGGGCTACACCTTC

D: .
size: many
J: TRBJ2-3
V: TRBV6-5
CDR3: CASSYPYPPSFETDTQYF
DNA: TGTGCCAGCAGTTACCCCTATCCCCCTAGCTTTGAGACAGATACGCAGTATTTT

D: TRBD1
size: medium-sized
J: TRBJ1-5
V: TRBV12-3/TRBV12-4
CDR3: CASSSGDRGSQPQHF
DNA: TGTGCCAGCAGTTCGGGGGACAGGGGGAGTCAGCCCCAGCATTTT

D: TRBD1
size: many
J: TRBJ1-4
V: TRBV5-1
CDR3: CASSLAGTGNEKLFF
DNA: TGCGCCAGCAGCTTGGCCGGGACAGGGAATGAAAAACTGTTTTTT

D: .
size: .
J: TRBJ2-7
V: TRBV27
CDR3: CASSRDPEGKYYEQYF
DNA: TGTGCCAGCAGCCGGGACCCTGAGGGGAAGTACTACGAGCAGTACTTC

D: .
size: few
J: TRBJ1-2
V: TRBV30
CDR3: CAWKTGGGYTF
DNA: TGTGCCTGGAAAACAGGAGGAGGCTACACCTTC

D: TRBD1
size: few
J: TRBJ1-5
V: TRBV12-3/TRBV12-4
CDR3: CASSPGQWQPQHF
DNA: TGTGCCAGTAGCCCGGGACAGTGGCAGCCCCAGCATTTT

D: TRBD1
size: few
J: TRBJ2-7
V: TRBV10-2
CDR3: CASSTSRTGSYEQYF
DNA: TGCGCCAGCTCGACATCTCGGACAGGGTCCTACGAGCAGTACTTC

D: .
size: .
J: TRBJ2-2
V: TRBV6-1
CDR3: CASSAATGELFF
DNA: TGTGCCAGCAGTGCTGCGACTGGGGAGCTGTTTTTT

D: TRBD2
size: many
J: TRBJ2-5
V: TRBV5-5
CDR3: CASSLGLATGETQYF
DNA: TGTGCCAGCAGCTTGGGACTAGCTACAGGAGAGACCCAGTACTTC

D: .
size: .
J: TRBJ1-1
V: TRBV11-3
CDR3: CASSDGGRNTEAFF
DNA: TGTGCCAGCAGTGACGGGGGTAGGAACACTGAAGCTTTCTTT

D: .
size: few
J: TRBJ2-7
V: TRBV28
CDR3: CAIRQWAGKNEQYF
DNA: TGTGCCATCCGCCAGTGGGCGGGTAAGAACGAGCAGTACTTC

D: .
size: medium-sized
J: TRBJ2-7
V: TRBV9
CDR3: CASSGGPPAYEQYF
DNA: TGTGCCAGCAGCGGCGGACCCCCTGCTTATGAGCAGTACTTC

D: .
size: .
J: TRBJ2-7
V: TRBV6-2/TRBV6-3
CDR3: CASSYSARSSYEQYF
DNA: TGTGCCAGCAGTTACTCGGCACGAAGCTCCTACGAGCAGTACTTC

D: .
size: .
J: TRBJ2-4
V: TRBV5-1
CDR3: CASSPEGGKNIQYF
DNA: TGCGCCAGCAGCCCCGAAGGCGGCAAAAACATTCAGTACTTC

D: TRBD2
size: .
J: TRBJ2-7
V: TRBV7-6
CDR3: CARIPGRGVYEHYF
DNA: TGTGCCAGGATCCCCGGGAGGGGGGTATACGAGCATTACTTC

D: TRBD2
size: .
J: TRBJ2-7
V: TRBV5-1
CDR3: CASSSSSGGGNYEQYF
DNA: TGCGCCAGCAGCTCTTCGAGCGGGGGAGGGAACTACGAGCAGTACTTC

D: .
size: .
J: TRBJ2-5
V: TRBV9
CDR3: CASSSSASDSQETQYF
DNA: TGTGCCAGCAGCTCCTCTGCTAGCGACAGCCAAGAGACCCAGTACTTC

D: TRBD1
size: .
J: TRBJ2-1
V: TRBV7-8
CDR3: CASSFEGQGIDEQFF
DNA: TGTGCCAGCAGCTTCGAGGGACAGGGGATTGATGAGCAGTTCTTC

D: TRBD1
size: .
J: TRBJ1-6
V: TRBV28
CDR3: CATFGTGLASPLHF
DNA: TGTGCCACCTTTGGGACAGGGTTAGCTTCACCCCTCCACTTT

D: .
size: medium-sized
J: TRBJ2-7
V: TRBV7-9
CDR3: CASSSYYTGEQYF
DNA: TGTGCCAGCAGCTCTTACTATACGGGCGAGCAGTACTTC

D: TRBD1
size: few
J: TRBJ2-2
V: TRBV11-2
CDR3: CASSPGQGGTGELFF
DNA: TGTGCCAGCAGCCCAGGACAGGGTGGCACCGGGGAGCTGTTTTTT

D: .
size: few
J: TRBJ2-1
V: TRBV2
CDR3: CASSLRRDSDNEQFF
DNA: TGTGCCAGCAGCTTGCGCCGGGACTCAGACAATGAGCAGTTCTTC

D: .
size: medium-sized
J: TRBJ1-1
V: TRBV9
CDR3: CASRGRDTEAFF
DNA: TGTGCCAGCAGGGGAAGGGACACTGAAGCTTTCTTT

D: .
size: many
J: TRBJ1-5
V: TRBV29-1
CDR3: CSVARQANQPQHF
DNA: TGCAGCGTAGCTAGACAGGCCAATCAGCCCCAGCATTTT

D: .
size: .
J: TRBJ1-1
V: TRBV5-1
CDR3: CASSYVGTPNTEAFF
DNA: TGCGCCAGCAGCTACGTGGGGACACCCAACACTGAAGCTTTCTTT

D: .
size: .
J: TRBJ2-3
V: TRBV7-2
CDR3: CASSLDYTDTQYF
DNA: TGTGCCAGCAGCTTAGACTACACAGATACGCAGTATTTT

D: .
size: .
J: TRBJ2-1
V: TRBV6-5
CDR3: CASSYGSGSYNEQVF
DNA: TGTGCCAGCAGTTACGGATCGGGCTCGTACAATGAGCAGGTCTTC

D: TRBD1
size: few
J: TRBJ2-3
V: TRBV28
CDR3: CASTRGTGVKDKQYF
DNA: TGTGCCAGCACCCGAGGGACAGGGGTAAAAGATAAGCAGTATTTT

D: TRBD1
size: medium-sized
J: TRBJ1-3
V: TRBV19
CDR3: CASSTGVSGNTIYF
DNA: TGTGCCAGTAGCACAGGGGTGAGTGGAAACACCATATATTTT

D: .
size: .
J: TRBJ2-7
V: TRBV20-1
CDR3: CSASGSRFEQYF
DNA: TGCAGTGCTAGCGGGAGTAGGTTCGAGCAGTACTTC

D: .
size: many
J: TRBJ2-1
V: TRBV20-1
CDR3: CSAPLQWDEQFF
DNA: TGCAGTGCGCCTCTCCAGTGGGATGAGCAGTTCTTC

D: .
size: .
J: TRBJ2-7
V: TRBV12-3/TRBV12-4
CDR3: CASSFLGQVREQYF
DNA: TGTGCCAGCAGTTTTCTAGGGCAGGTTAGAGAGCAGTACTTC

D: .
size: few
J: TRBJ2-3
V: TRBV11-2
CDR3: CASSIMRRGGTDTQYF
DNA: TGTGCCAGCAGCATTATGAGGAGGGGGGGCACAGATACGCAGTATTTT

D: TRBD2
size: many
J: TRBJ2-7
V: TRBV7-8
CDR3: CASSFGGAMYEQYF
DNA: TGTGCCAGCAGCTTCGGGGGGGCCATGTACGAGCAGTACTTC

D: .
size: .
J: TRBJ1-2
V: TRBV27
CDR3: CASSSFGGPYGYTF
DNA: TGTGCCAGCAGCTCCTTCGGGGGCCCCTATGGCTACACCTTC

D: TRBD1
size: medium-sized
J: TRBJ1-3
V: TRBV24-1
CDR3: CATSDGTGGQNTIYF
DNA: TGTGCCACCAGTGATGGGACAGGAGGTCAAAACACCATATATTTT

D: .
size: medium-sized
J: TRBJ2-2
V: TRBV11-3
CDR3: CASSGGGTGELFF
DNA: TGTGCCAGCAGTGGGGGAGGCACCGGGGAGCTGTTTTTT

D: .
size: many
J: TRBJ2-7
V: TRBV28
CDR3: CASSGGRSSYEQYF
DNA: TGTGCCAGCAGCGGGGGACGCAGCTCCTACGAGCAGTACTTC

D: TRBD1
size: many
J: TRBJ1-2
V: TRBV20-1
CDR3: CSAPDRANYGYTF
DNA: TGCAGTGCCCCGGACAGGGCCAACTATGGCTACACCTTC

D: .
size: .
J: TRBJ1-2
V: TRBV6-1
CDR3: CASSTDTGASNYGYTF
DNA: TGTGCCAGCAGTACAGATACCGGGGCCTCTAACTATGGCTACACCTTC

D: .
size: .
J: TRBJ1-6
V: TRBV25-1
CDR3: CAISLAVYNSPLHF
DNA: TGTGCCATCAGCCTGGCCGTCTATAATTCACCCCTCCACTTT